This paragraph reports one T cell receptor beta chain. Trimming took 2 bases from V and 1 from J, leaving 5 bases between them. The CDR3 loop spans 13 amino acids. Germline-derived CDR1 and CDR2 are ENHRY and SYGVKD. The entry originates in a study of T cell changes during pregnancy in multiple sclerosis. Generated by immunoSEQ multiplex PCR, the TCRdb table keeps only in-frame clones and is missing some. The sample shows tens of thousands of clones, over 85% of them seen only once. The chain combines TRBV10-3 with TRBJ1-1; D not certain. The TCR originated in a female donor with multiple sclerosis, enrolled in a pregnancy study. The starting material was CD4+ T cells from peripheral blood mononuclear cells, obtained after pregnancy. In nucleotides, the CDR3 is TGTGCCATCAGTGAGACATCGAACACTGAAGCTTTCTTT. It encodes CAISETSNTEAFF.